These 2 T cell receptor beta chains share one sample of origin, sequenced in a study of beta chain features in type 1 diabetes. Of the isolated RNA, all was reverse transcribed, and so the sequenced material was expressed TCRB transcripts. The protocol was immunoSEQ multiplex PCR, while the TCRdb copy is restricted to in-frame clones and leaves out a portion. The repertoire holds almost 350,000 clones, with 20% as singletons. The specimen sequenced was naive CD4+ T cells from blood. Receptors originate from a woman younger than 35 in good health.

This chain connects TRBV7-2 to TRBJ2-4, with D possibly being TRBD1 (6 bases). CDR3 length equals 15 residues. Deletions cut 3 bases from V and 1 base from J, with 10 bases between. CDR1 is SGHTA and CDR2 is FQGNSA in the germline V gene. CDR3 DNA sequence: TGTGCCAGCAGCTTGGCAGGGGCGGCCAAAAACATTCAGTACTTC. Its translation is CASSLAGAAKNIQYF.

This clone has just a few counts. The chain uses TRBV27 and TRBJ1-1; D gene ambiguous. The CDR3 is 13 residues long. V lost 9 bases and J lost 4, with 15 bases in between. CDR1 is MNHEY, CDR2 SMNVEV, per germline (reference sequence). CDR3 DNA sequence: TGTGCCAGTTCGATTGTTGGTAGCACTGAAGCTTTCTTT. Protein: CASSIVGSTEAFF.